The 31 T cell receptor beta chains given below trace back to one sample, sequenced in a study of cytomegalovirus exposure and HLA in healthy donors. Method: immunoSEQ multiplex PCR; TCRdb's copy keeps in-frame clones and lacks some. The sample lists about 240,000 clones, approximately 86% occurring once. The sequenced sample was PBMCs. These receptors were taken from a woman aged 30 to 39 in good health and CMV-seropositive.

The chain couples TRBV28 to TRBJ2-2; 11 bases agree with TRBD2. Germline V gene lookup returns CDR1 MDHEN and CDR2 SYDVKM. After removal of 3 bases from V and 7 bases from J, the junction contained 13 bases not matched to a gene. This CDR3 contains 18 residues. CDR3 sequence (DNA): TGTGCCAGCAGTTTCCCCTTAGGGCTAGCGGGAGGTGTCGGGGAGCTGTTTTTT. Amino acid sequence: CASSFPLGLAGGVGELFF.

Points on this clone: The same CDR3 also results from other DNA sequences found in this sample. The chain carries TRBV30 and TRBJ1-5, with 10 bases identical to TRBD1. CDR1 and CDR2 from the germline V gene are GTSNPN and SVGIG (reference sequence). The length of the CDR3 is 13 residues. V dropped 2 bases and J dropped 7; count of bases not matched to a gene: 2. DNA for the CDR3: TGTGCCTGGAGTCGGGACAGGGGACAGCCCCAGCATTTT. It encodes CAWSRDRGQPQHF.

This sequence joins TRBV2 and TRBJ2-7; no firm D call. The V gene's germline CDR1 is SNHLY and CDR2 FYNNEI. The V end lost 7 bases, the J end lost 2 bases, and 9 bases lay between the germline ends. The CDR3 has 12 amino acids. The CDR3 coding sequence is TGTGCCAGCACTACAGTAACCTACGAGCAGTACTTC. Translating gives CASTTVTYEQYF.

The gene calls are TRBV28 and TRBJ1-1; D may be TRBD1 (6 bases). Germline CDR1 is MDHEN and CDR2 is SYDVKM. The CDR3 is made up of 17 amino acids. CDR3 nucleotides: TGTGCTGTATACGGGACATGGTCAACCACCATGAACACTGAAGCTTTCTTT. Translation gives CAVYGTWSTTMNTEAFF. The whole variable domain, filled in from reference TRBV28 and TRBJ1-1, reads DVKVTQSSRYLVKRTGEKVFLECVQDMDHENMFWYRQDPGLGLRLIYFSYDVKMKEKGDIPEGYSVSREKKERFSLILESASTNQTSMYLCAVYGTWSTTMNTEAFFGQGTRLTVV.

Written as DNA, the CDR3 is TGCGCCAGCAGCTTAGAACAGCTTGGCTACGAGCAGTACTTC. Amino acid sequence: CASSLEQLGYEQYF. This sequence joins TRBV5-1 and TRBJ2-7; D gene uncertain. Trimming took off 2 bases at V and 3 bases at J, with 12 bases between the two ends. The CDR3 has 14 residues. CDR1 is SGHRS and CDR2 is YFSETQ in the germline V gene.

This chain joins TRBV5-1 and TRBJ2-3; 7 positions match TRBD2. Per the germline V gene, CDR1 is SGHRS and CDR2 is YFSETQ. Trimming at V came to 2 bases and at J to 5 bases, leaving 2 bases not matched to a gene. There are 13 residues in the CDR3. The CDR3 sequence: CASSFGEGDTQYF. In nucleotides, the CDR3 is TGCGCCAGCAGCTTTGGGGAGGGAGATACGCAGTATTTT.

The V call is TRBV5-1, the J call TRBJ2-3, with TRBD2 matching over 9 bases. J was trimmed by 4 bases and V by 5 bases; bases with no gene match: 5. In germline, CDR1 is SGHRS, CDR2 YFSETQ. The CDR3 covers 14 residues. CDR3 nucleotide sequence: TGCGCCAGCAGATCGGCGGGAGGGGCAGATACGCAGTATTTT. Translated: CASRSAGGADTQYF.

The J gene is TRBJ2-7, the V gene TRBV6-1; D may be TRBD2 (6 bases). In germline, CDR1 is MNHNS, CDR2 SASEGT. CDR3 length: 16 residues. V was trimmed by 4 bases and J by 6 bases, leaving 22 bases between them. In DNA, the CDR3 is TGTGCCAGCAGTGGTGAGGCTAGCGCAACAAGGGGCGAGCAGTACTTC. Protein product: CASSGEASATRGEQYF.

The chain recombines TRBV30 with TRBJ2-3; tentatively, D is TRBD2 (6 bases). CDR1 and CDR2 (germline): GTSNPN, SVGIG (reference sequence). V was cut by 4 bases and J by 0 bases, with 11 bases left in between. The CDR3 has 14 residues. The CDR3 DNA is TGTGCCTGGAAGAGCGGGTCTAGCACAGATACGCAGTATTTT. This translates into CAWKSGSSTDTQYF. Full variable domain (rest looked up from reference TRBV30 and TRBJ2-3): SQTIHQWPATLVQPVGSPLSLECTVEGTSNPNLYWYRQAAGRGLQLLFYSVGIGQISSEVPQNLSASRPQDRQFILSSKKLLLSDSGFYLCAWKSGSSTDTQYFGPGTRLTVL.

CDR3 sequence reads: CASSLDLNYNEQFF. CDR3 sequence (DNA): TGCGCCAGCAGCTTGGATCTAAACTACAATGAGCAGTTCTTC. The V call is TRBV5-1, the J call TRBJ2-1; D remains ambiguous. The germline V gene encodes CDR1 SGHRS and CDR2 YFSETQ. CDR3 size: 14 residues. With 0 bases removed from V and 3 bases from J, the gap between germline ends came to 7 bases. The whole variable domain, remainder taken from reference TRBV5-1 and TRBJ2-1, is KAGVTQTPRYLIKTRGQQVTLSCSPISGHRSVSWYQQTPGQGLQFLFEYFSETQRNKGNFPGRFSGRQFSNSRSEMNVSTLELGDSALYLCASSLDLNYNEQFFGPGTRLTVL.

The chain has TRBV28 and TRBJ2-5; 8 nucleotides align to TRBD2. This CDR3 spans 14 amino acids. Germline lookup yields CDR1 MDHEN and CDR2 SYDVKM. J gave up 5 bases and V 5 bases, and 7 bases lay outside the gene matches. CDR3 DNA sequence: TGTGCCAGCAGTGTAAGGACTAGCCCGGAGACCCAGTACTTC. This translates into CASSVRTSPETQYF.

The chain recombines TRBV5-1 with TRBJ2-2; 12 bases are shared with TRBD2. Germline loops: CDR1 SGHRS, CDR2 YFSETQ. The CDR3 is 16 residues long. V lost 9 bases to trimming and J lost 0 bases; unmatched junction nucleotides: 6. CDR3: CATSGTSGPNTGELFF. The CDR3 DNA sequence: TGCGCCACCTCAGGGACTAGCGGGCCGAACACCGGGGAGCTGTTTTTT.

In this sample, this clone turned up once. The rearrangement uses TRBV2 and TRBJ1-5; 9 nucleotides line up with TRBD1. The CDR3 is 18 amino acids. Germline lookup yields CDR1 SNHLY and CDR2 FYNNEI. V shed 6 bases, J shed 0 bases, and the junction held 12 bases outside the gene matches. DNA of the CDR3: TGTGCCAGCAGAGAGGACAGGGGAGGACTTCATAGCAATCAGCCCCAGCATTTT. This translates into CASREDRGGLHSNQPQHF.

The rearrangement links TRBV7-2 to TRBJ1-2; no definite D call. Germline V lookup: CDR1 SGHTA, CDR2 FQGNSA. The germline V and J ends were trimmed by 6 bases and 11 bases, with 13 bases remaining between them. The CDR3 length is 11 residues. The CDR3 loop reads CASSPYPLYTF. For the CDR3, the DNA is TGTGCCAGCAGTCCCTACCCCCTTTACACCTTC. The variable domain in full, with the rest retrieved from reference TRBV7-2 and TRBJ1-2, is GAGVSQSPSNKVTEKGKDVELRCDPISGHTALYWYRQSLGQGLEFLIYFQGNSAPDKSGLPSDRFSAERTGGSVSTLTIQRTQQEDSAVYLCASSPYPLYTFGSGTRLTVV.

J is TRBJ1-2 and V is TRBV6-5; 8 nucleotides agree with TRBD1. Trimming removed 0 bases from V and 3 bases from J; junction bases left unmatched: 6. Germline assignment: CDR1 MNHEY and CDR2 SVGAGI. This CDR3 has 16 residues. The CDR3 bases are TGTGCCAGCAGTTACTCGCCGGGACAGGTCGACTATGGCTACACCTTC. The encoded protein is CASSYSPGQVDYGYTF.

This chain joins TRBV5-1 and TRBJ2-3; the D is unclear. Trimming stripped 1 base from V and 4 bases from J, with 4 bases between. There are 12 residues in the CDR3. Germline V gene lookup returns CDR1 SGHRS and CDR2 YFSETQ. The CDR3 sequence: CASSLTPDTQYF. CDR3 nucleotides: TGCGCCAGCAGCTTGACACCAGATACGCAGTATTTT.

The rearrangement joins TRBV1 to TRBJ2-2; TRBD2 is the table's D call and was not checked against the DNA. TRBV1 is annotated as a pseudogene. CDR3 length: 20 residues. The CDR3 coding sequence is TGCACCAGCAGCCCCCTACCCCGACTAGCGGGATTGGGGCACACCGGGGAGCTGTTTTTT. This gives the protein CTSSPLPRLAGLGHTGELFF.

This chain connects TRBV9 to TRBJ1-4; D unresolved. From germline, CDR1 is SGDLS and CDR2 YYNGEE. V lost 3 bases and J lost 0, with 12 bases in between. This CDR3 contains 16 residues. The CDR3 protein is CASSDYPSATNEKLFF. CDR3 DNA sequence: TGTGCCAGCAGCGACTACCCCTCCGCAACTAATGAAAAACTGTTTTTT. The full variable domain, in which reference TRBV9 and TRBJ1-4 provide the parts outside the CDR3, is DSGVTQTPKHLITATGQRVTLRCSPRSGDLSVYWYQQSLDQGLQFLIQYYNGEERAKGNILERFSAQQFPDLHSELNLSSLELGDSALYFCASSDYPSATNEKLFFGSGTQLSVL.

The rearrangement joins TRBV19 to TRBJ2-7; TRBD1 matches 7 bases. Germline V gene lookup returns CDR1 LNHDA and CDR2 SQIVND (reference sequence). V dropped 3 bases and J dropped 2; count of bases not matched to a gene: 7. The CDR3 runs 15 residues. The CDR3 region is CASSIYPGQTYEQYF. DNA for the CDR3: TGTGCCAGTAGTATCTACCCGGGACAGACCTACGAGCAGTACTTC.

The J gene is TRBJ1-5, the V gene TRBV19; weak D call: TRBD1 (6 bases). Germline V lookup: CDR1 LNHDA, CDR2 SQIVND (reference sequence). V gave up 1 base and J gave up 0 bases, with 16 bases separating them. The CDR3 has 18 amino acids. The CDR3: CASSIVTGSGGSNQPQHF. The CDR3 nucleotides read TGTGCCAGTAGTATAGTAACAGGGAGTGGAGGTAGCAATCAGCCCCAGCATTTT.

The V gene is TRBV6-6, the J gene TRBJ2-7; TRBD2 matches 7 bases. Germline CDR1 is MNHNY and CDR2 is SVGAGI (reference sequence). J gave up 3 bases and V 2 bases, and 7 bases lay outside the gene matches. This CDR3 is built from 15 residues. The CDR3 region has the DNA TGTGCCAGCAGTTACGGGGCTAGCGGAAACTACGAGCAGTACTTC. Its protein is CASSYGASGNYEQYF.

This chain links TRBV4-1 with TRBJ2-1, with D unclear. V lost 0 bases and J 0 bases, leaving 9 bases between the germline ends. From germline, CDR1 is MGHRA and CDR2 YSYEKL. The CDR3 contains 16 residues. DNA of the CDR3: TGCGCCAGCAGCCAAGAAGGTCGGAGCTCCTACAATGAGCAGTTCTTC. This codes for CASSQEGRSSYNEQFF.

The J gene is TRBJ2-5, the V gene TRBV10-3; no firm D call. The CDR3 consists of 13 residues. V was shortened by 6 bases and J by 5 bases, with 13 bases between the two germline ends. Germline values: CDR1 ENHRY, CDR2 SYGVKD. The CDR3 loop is CAISEDKRETQYF. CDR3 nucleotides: TGTGCCATCAGCGAAGACAAACGGGAGACCCAGTACTTC.

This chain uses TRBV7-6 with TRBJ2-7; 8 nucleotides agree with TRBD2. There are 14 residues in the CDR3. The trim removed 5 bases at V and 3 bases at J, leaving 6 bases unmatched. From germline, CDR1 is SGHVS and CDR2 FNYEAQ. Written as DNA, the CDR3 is TGTGCCAGCAGCCACACGGGGGGGGGCTACGAGCAGTACTTC. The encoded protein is CASSHTGGGYEQYF.

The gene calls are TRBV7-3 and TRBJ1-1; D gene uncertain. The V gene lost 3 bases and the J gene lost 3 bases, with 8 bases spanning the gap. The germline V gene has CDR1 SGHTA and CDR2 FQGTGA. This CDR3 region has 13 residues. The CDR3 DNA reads TGTGCCAGCAGCTTTACGGTTGACACTGAAGCTTTCTTT. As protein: CASSFTVDTEAFF.

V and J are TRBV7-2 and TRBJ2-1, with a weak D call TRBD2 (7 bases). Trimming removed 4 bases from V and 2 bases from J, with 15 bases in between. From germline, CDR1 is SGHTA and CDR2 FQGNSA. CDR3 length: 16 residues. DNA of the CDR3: TGTGCCAGCAGCTGGGAGGGGGGGTGGCCCTACAATGAGCAGTTCTTC. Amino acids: CASSWEGGWPYNEQFF.

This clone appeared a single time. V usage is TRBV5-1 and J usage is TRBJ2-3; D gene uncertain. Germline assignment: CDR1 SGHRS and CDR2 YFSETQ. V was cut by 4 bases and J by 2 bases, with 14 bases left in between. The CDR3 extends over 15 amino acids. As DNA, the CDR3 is TGCGCCAGCAGCATGGACCACTTCGCCACAGATACGCAGTATTTT. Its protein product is CASSMDHFATDTQYF. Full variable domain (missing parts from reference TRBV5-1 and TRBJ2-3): KAGVTQTPRYLIKTRGQQVTLSCSPISGHRSVSWYQQTPGQGLQFLFEYFSETQRNKGNFPGRFSGRQFSNSRSEMNVSTLELGDSALYLCASSMDHFATDTQYFGPGTRLTVL.

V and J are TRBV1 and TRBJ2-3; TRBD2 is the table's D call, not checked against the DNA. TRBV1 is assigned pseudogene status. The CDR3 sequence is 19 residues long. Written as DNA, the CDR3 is TGCACCAGCAGCTACACCAACCTCAAACTAGCGGGGCGTACAGATACGCAGTATTTT. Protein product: CTSSYTNLKLAGRTDTQYF.

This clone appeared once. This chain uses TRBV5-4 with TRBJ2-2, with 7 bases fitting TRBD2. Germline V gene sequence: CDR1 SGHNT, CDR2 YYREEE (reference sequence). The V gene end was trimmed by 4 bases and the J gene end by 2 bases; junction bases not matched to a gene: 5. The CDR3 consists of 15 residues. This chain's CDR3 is CASSGGGYNTGELFF. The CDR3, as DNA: TGTGCCAGCAGCGGGGGGGGATATAACACCGGGGAGCTGTTTTTT.

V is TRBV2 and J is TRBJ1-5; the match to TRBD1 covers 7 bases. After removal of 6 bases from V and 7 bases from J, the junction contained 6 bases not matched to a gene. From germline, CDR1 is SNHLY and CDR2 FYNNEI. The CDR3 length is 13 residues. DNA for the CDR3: TGTGCCAGCAGACAGGGGTTTAACCAGCCCCAGCATTTT. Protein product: CASRQGFNQPQHF. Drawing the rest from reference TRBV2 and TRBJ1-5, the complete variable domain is EPEVTQTPSHQVTQMGQEVILRCVPISNHLYFYWYRQILGQKVEFLVSFYNNEISEKSEIFDDQFSVERPDGSNFTLKIRSTKLEDSAMYFCASRQGFNQPQHFGDGTRLSIL.

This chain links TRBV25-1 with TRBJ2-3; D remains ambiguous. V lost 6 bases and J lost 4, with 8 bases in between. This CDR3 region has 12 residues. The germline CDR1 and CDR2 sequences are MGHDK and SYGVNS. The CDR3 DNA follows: TGTGCCAGCAGCCCACTCTCAGATACGCAGTATTTT. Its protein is CASSPLSDTQYF. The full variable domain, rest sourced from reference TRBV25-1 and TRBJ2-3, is EADIYQTPRYLVIGTGKKITLECSQTMGHDKMYWYQQDPGMELHLIHYSYGVNSTEKGDLSSESTVSRIRTEHFPLTLESARPSHTSQYLCASSPLSDTQYFGPGTRLTVL.